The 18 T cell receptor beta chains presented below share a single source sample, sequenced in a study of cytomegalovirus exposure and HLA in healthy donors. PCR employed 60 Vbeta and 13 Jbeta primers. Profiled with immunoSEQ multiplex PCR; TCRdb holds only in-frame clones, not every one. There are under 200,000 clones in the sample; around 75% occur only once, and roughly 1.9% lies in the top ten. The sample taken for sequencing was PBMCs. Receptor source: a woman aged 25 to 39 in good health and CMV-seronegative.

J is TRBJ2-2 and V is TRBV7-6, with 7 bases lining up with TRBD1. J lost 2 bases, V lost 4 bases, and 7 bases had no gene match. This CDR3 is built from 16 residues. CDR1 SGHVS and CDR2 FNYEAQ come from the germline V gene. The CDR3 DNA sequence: TGTGCCAGCAGCTCCACCGGGACAGTAAACACCGGGGAGCTGTTTTTT. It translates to CASSSTGTVNTGELFF.

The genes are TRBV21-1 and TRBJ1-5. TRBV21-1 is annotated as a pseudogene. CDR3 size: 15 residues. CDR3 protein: CASIRRRASNQPQHF. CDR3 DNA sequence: TGTGCCAGCATCAGGAGGAGGGCTAGCAATCAGCCCCAGCATTTT.

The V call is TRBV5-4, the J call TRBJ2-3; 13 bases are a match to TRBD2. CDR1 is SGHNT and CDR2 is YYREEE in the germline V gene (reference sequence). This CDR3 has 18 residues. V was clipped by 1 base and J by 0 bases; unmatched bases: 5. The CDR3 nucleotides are TGTGCCAGCAGCTTGTTTCCACTAGCGGGGGGGAGCACAGATACGCAGTATTTT. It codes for CASSLFPLAGGSTDTQYF. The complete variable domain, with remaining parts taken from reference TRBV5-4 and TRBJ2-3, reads ETGVTQSPTHLIKTRGQQVTLRCSSQSGHNTVSWYQQALGQGPQFIFQYYREEENGRGNFPPRFSGLQFPNYSSELNVNALELDDSALYLCASSLFPLAGGSTDTQYFGPGTRLTVL.

The CDR3 DNA follows: TGTGCCAGCAGTAGCGGGAGACTCGGCCTTTACGAGCAGTACTTC. It encodes CASSSGRLGLYEQYF. The rearrangement links TRBV7-8 to TRBJ2-7; TRBD2 matches at 9 bases. CDR3 length: 15 residues. V lost 6 bases to trimming and J lost 4 bases; unmatched junction nucleotides: 10. Germline CDR1 SGHVS, CDR2 FQNEAQ.

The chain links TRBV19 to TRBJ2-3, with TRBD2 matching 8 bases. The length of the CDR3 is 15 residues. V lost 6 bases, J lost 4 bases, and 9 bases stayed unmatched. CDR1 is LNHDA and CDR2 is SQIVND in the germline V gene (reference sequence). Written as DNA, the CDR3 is TGTGCCAGTAGAAATCCGGGACTAGGTGCAGATACGCAGTATTTT. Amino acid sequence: CASRNPGLGADTQYF.

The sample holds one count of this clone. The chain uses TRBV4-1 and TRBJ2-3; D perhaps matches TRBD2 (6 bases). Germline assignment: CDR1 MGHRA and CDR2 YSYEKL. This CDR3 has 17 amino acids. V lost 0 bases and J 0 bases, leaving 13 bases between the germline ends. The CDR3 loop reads CASSQEHGGRSTDTQYF. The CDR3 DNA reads TGCGCCAGCAGCCAAGAACATGGGGGGAGAAGCACAGATACGCAGTATTTT.

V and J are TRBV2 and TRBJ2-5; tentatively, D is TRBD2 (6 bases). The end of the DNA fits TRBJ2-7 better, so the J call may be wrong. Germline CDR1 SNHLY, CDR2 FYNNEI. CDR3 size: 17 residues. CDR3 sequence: CASSPRETARIDYEQYF. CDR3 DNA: TGTGCCAGCAGTCCCCGGGAGACTGCCCGGATAGACTACGAGCAGTACTTC.

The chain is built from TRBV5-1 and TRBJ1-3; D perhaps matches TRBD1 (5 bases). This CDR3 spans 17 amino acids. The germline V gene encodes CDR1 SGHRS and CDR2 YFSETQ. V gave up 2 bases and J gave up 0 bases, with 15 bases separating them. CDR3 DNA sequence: TGCGCCAGCAGCTTTTCGGGGGACCGCGGCTCTGGAAACACCATATATTTT. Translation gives CASSFSGDRGSGNTIYF.

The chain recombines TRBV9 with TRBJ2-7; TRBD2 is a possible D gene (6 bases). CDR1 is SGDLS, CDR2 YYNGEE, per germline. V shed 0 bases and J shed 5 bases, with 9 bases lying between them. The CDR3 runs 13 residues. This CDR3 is CASSVGDLDEQYF. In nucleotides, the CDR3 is TGTGCCAGCAGCGTAGGGGACTTGGACGAGCAGTACTTC.

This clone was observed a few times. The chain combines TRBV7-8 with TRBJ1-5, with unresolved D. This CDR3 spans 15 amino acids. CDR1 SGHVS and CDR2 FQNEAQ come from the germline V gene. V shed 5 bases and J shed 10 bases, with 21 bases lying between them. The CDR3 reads CASSLGRGFQSPQHF. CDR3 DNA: TGTGCCAGCAGCCTAGGGCGAGGCTTCCAAAGTCCCCAGCATTTT.

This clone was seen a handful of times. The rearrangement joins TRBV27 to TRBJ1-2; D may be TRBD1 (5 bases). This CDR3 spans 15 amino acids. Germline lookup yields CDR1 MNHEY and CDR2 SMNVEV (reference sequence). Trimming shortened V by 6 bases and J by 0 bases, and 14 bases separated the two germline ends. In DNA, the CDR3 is TGTGCCAGCAGCTTGATTGGAGGGGCTAACTATGGCTACACCTTC. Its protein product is CASSLIGGANYGYTF.

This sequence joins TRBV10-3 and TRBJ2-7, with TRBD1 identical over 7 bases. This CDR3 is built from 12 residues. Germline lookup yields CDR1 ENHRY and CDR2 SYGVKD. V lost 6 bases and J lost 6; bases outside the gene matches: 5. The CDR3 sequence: CAIRGDSREQYF. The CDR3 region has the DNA TGTGCCATCAGAGGGGACAGTCGCGAGCAGTACTTC.

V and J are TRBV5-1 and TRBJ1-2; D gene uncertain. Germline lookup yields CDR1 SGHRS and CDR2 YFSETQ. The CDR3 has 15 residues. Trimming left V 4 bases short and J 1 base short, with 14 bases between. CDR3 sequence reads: CASSLGPGINYGYTF. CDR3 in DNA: TGCGCCAGCAGCCTCGGACCGGGAATTAACTATGGCTACACCTTC.

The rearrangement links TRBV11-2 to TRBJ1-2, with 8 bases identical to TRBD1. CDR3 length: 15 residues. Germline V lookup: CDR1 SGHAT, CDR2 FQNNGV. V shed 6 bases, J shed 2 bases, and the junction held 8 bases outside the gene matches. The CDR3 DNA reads TGTGCCAGCAGTCGTACCTCAGGGGGCAACTATGGCTACACCTTC. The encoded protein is CASSRTSGGNYGYTF.

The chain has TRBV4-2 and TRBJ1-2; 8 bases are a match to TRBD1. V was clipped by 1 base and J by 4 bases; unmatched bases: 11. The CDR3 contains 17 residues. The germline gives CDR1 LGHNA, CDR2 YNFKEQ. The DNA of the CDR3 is TGTGCCAGCAGCCAAGCTTCGGCAGGGGGCATGAGCTATGGCTACACCTTC. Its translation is CASSQASAGGMSYGYTF.

The chain's CDR3 is CASSLPIQGAGRAPETQYF. The CDR3 DNA reads TGTGCCAGCAGCTTACCGATACAGGGGGCTGGGAGGGCCCCAGAGACCCAGTACTTC. The rearrangement joins TRBV11-2 to TRBJ2-5, with TRBD1 matching over 9 bases. Looked up from germline, CDR1 is SGHAT and CDR2 is FQNNGV. The CDR3 spans 19 residues. V was pared by 2 bases and J by 4 bases, with 17 bases of the junction left unmatched.

CDR3 sequence reads: CASQLPGQTNEKLFF. CDR3 DNA sequence: TGTGCCAGCCAGCTTCCGGGACAAACTAATGAAAAACTGTTTTTT. The V and J genes are TRBV27 and TRBJ1-4, with D possibly TRBD1 on 6 matching bases. CDR3 length equals 15 residues. The V end was cut by 8 bases, the J end by 1 base, with 14 bases between. CDR1 MNHEY and CDR2 SMNVEV come from the germline V gene (reference sequence).

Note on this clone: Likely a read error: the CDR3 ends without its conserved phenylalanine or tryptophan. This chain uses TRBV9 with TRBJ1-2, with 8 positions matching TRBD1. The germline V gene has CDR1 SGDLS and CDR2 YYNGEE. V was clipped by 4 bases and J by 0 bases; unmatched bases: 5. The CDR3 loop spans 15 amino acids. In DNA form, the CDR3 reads TGTGCCAGCAGCACTACAGGGGGTGCTAACTATGGCTACACCCTC. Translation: CASSTTGGANYGYTL.